Presented here are 10 T cell receptor beta chains from one specimen sequenced in a study of shared clonotypes between healthy human individuals. Sequenced by immunoSEQ multiplex PCR; TCRdb stores in-frame clones only, minus some. The sample has over a million clones, about three quarters seen once. The sequenced sample consisted of memory CD4+ T cells sorted from blood. The subset here: CD45RA-negative fraction. The receptors shown here come from a man aged 18-30 years in good health.

J is TRBJ1-2 and V is TRBV19, with no clear D. The length of the CDR3 is 11 residues. Trimming stripped 8 bases from V and 4 bases from J, with 8 bases between. The V gene's germline CDR1 is LNHDA and CDR2 SQIVND (reference sequence). CDR3 residues: CASSSAYGYTF. In nucleotides, the CDR3 is TGTGCCAGTTCGTCGGCCTATGGCTACACCTTC.

The chain uses TRBV2 and TRBJ2-2; D is undetermined. Germline-derived CDR1 and CDR2 are SNHLY and FYNNEI. The CDR3 is 15 residues long. Trimming pared 4 bases from V and 2 bases from J, leaving 11 bases between. The CDR3 DNA reads as TGTGCCAGCAGTGCCCATGACCCTAACACCGGGGAGCTGTTTTTT. Residues: CASSAHDPNTGELFF.

This clone was seen more than once but under ten times. The chain links TRBV6-1 to TRBJ1-1; D may be TRBD1 (6 bases). Germline CDR1 MNHNS, CDR2 SASEGT. There are 14 residues in the CDR3. Trimming removed 10 bases from V and 4 bases from J, with 19 bases in between. The CDR3 spells CAIGREGGGTEAFF. CDR3 nucleotide sequence: TGTGCCATCGGACGAGAAGGGGGAGGCACTGAAGCTTTCTTT.

The V and J genes are TRBV28 and TRBJ1-2; the D gene is possibly TRBD1 (5 bases). V was clipped by 10 bases and J by 2 bases, with 17 bases between them. This CDR3 has 14 amino acids. Germline V CDR1 and CDR2: MDHEN, SYDVKM. The CDR3 reads CATSGGATNYGYTF. The CDR3 bases are TGTGCCACCTCCGGAGGGGCCACAAACTATGGCTACACCTTC.

This clone was counted only a few times. The chain uses TRBV29-1 and TRBJ1-1; 9 nucleotides line up with TRBD1. There are 16 residues in the CDR3. CDR1 SQVTM and CDR2 ANQGSEA come from the germline V gene. J was trimmed by 3 bases and V by 6 bases; bases with no gene match: 14. The CDR3 region is CSVETWTGERYTEAFF. In DNA, the CDR3 is TGCAGCGTCGAAACGTGGACAGGGGAGAGGTACACTGAAGCTTTCTTT.

This clone has a count of ten or more. The chain links TRBV30 to TRBJ1-1; D might be TRBD1 (5 bases). The CDR3 loop spans 11 amino acids. Trimming took off 2 bases at V and 8 bases at J, with 9 bases between the two ends. Germline V CDR1 and CDR2: GTSNPN, SVGIG (reference sequence). The CDR3 DNA is TGTGCCTGGAGTTGGGGGTACGAAGCTTTCTTT. Amino acids: CAWSWGYEAFF.

This chain uses TRBV7-9 with TRBJ2-5, with D possibly called TRBD1 or TRBD2 (6 bases each). Trimming took 6 bases from V and 7 from J, leaving 18 bases between them. Germline values: CDR1 SEHNR, CDR2 FQNEAQ (reference sequence). The CDR3 totals 14 residues. CDR3 sequence (DNA): TGTGCCAGCAGTTCCCGGGACTTGACAGGGACCCAGTACTTC. Its protein is CASSSRDLTGTQYF. The full variable domain, completed using reference TRBV7-9 and TRBJ2-5, is DTGVSQNPRHKITKRGQNVTFRCDPISEHNRLYWYRQTLGQGPEFLTYFQNEAQLEKSRLLSDRFSAERPKGSFSTLEIQRTEQGDSAMYLCASSSRDLTGTQYFGPGTRLLVL.

This chain uses TRBV29-1 with TRBJ2-3; D is unclear. Germline CDR1 and CDR2: SQVTM and ANQGSEA. Trimming removed 6 bases from V and 2 bases from J, with 15 bases in between. The CDR3 has 14 amino acids. CDR3 nucleotide sequence: TGCAGCGTAGGGAAGGGCAGTTCCACAGATACGCAGTATTTT. It is translated as CSVGKGSSTDTQYF.

The V gene is TRBV7-2, the J gene TRBJ2-1, with D possibly being TRBD2 (6 bases). The CDR3 runs to 14 residues. The V end lost 6 bases, the J end lost 2 bases, and 11 bases lay between the germline ends. Per the germline V gene, CDR1 is SGHTA and CDR2 is FQGNSA. CDR3: CASRAGITYNEQFF. CDR3 sequence (DNA): TGTGCCAGCAGGGCGGGAATAACCTACAATGAGCAGTTCTTC.

This clone was seen just once. The chain recombines TRBV28 with TRBJ1-1, with D perhaps matching TRBD1 (5 bases). V lost 6 bases, J lost 1 base, and 12 bases lay in between. The V gene's germline CDR1 is MDHEN and CDR2 SYDVKM. The CDR3 is 14 residues long. CDR3 nucleotide sequence: TGTGCCAGCAGATCGCAGGGACGGAACACTGAAGCTTTCTTT. Translation gives CASRSQGRNTEAFF.